These 17 T cell receptor beta chains were all obtained from the same sample, sequenced in a study of PD-L1 blockade in urothelial cancer. Generated by immunoSEQ multiplex PCR, the TCRdb table keeps only in-frame clones and is missing some. The data hold 86,000 or so clones, with about 83% observed a single time. Described time point: pretreatment peripheral blood. This sample comprised PBMCs, obtained around atezolizumab (anti-PD-L1) treatment. The receptor source for this set is a man in his sixties with urothelial cancer.

The rearrangement uses TRBV7-9 and TRBJ2-7, with TRBD1 matching 7 bases. Germline V gene lookup returns CDR1 SEHNR and CDR2 FQNEAQ (reference sequence). V was clipped by 1 base and J by 2 bases; unmatched bases: 5. This CDR3 has 15 residues. The CDR3, as DNA: TGTGCCAGCAGCTTAGAAGGGGGCAAGACCTACGAGCAGTACTTC. Protein sequence: CASSLEGGKTYEQYF.

The V call is TRBV7-3, the J call TRBJ2-7; D call uncertain. In germline, CDR1 is SGHTA, CDR2 FQGTGA. The CDR3 has 14 amino acids. Trimming took 2 bases from V and 0 from J, leaving 8 bases between them. The CDR3 sequence: CASSLEPSSYEQYF. CDR3 in DNA: TGTGCCAGCAGCTTAGAACCGAGCTCCTACGAGCAGTACTTC.

This clone was picked up a small number of times. This chain uses TRBV19 with TRBJ1-5; no firm D call. V was shortened by 7 bases and J by 7 bases, with 17 bases between the two germline ends. The CDR3 runs 14 residues. Germline CDR1 and CDR2: LNHDA and SQIVND (reference sequence). CDR3 loop: CASKGRQAGQPQHF. CDR3 nucleotide sequence: TGTGCCAGTAAAGGTAGGCAGGCGGGGCAGCCCCAGCATTTT.

The J gene is TRBJ2-7, the V gene TRBV2; D is unclear. The CDR3 extends over 12 amino acids. Germline assignment: CDR1 SNHLY and CDR2 FYNNEI. The V and J ends lost 7 bases and 2 bases respectively, with 9 bases between them. The CDR3 DNA follows: TGTGCCAGCAAAGCAAGAGCCTACGAGCAGTACTTC. This gives the protein CASKARAYEQYF.

The chain's CDR3 is CASSQESGSGLELADTQYF. The CDR3, as DNA: TGCGCCAGCAGCCAAGAATCAGGGTCGGGACTAGAGTTGGCAGATACGCAGTATTTT. The chain is built from TRBV4-1 and TRBJ2-3; 8 positions match TRBD2. The V gene end was trimmed by 0 bases and the J gene end by 4 bases; junction bases not matched to a gene: 15. Germline assignment: CDR1 MGHRA and CDR2 YSYEKL. This CDR3 comprises 19 residues.

This clone was observed a few times. One end of the junction is discordant with germline, which a read error may explain. The chain employs TRBV28 and TRBJ1-1; 10 bases match TRBD1. Germline loops: CDR1 MDHEN, CDR2 SYDVKM. The CDR3 extends over 11 amino acids. CDR3 region: CASERQGAAIF. DNA of the CDR3: TGTGCCAGCGAAAGACAGGGGGCCGCGATCTTT.

J is TRBJ2-2 and V is TRBV5-4; the match to TRBD2 covers 8 bases. Germline V gene lookup returns CDR1 SGHNT and CDR2 YYREEE (reference sequence). V trimming: 2 bases; J trimming: 5 bases; junction bases outside the gene matches: 5. This CDR3 has 15 amino acids. CDR3 protein: CASSFSSGSTGELFF. Here the CDR3 DNA reads TGTGCCAGCAGCTTCTCCAGCGGGAGTACCGGGGAGCTGTTTTTT.

The V gene is TRBV27, the J gene TRBJ2-7; TRBD2 agrees at 10 bases. With V trimmed by 7 bases and J by 5 bases, 8 bases remained unmatched. CDR1 is MNHEY and CDR2 is SMNVEV in the germline V gene (reference sequence). The length of the CDR3 is 14 residues. CDR3 nucleotides: TGTGCCAGCAAAGCGGGAGGGCCAATCGACGAGCAGTACTTC. It codes for CASKAGGPIDEQYF.

The chain carries TRBV14 and TRBJ2-7; 7 bases agree with TRBD1. In germline, CDR1 is SGHDN, CDR2 FVKESK. V lost 6 bases to trimming and J lost 2 bases; unmatched junction nucleotides: 4. CDR3 length equals 13 residues. The CDR3 DNA reads TGTGCCAGCAGAAAGACAGGGACCTACGAGCAGTACTTC. This sequence encodes CASRKTGTYEQYF.

This clone occurred a few times. The V call is TRBV5-1, the J call TRBJ1-2; D is uncertain. The V end was cut by 0 bases, the J end by 3 bases, with 12 bases between. Per the germline V gene, CDR1 is SGHRS and CDR2 is YFSETQ. CDR3 size: 15 residues. The CDR3 reads CASSLGREVHYGYTF. CDR3 DNA: TGCGCCAGCAGCTTGGGACGGGAGGTCCACTATGGCTACACCTTC.

V usage is TRBV11-3 and J usage is TRBJ2-3; 7 positions match TRBD1. CDR1 is SGHNT and CDR2 is YENEEA in the germline V gene. The V segment lost 5 bases and the J segment 0 bases; nucleotides outside the gene matches: 2. The CDR3 loop spans 14 amino acids. In DNA form, the CDR3 reads TGTGCCAGCAGCCTGGGACAGAGCACAGATACGCAGTATTTT. Translated: CASSLGQSTDTQYF.

A single count supports this clone. The chain combines TRBV6-5 with TRBJ1-1; maybe TRBD1 (6 bases). The V gene's germline CDR1 is MNHEY and CDR2 SVGAGI. V lost 6 bases and J lost 1, with 15 bases in between. There are 15 residues in the CDR3. The CDR3, as DNA: TGTGCCAGCAGCCGAGGGGGACCAGGGAACACTGAAGCTTTCTTT. Its translation: CASSRGGPGNTEAFF.

This chain connects TRBV23-1 to TRBJ2-4; TRBD1 is a possible D gene (6 bases). TRBV23-1 is an ORF for which the function is uncertain. The CDR3 totals 13 residues. Trimming took off 8 bases at V and 6 bases at J, with 14 bases between the two ends. The CDR3 sequence: CASRYRAGNIQYF. The CDR3 DNA follows: TGCGCCAGCCGCTACAGGGCGGGAAACATTCAGTACTTC.

The chain couples TRBV28 to TRBJ1-5, with TRBD1 matching 7 bases. V lost 6 bases, J lost 2 bases, and 7 bases stayed unmatched. Germline V lookup: CDR1 MDHEN, CDR2 SYDVKM. This CDR3 has 15 amino acids. The CDR3 DNA reads TGTGCCAGCAGCCTCGAGGGGGCAGGCAATCAGCCCCAGCATTTT. It specifies CASSLEGAGNQPQHF. Full variable domain (rest looked up from reference TRBV28 and TRBJ1-5): DVKVTQSSRYLVKRTGEKVFLECVQDMDHENMFWYRQDPGLGLRLIYFSYDVKMKEKGDIPEGYSVSREKKERFSLILESASTNQTSMYLCASSLEGAGNQPQHFGDGTRLSIL.

The V gene is TRBV4-2, the J gene TRBJ2-7; perhaps TRBD1 as D (5 bases). The CDR3 is 16 residues long. Germline lookup yields CDR1 LGHNA and CDR2 YNFKEQ. V shed 0 bases and J shed 4 bases, with 16 bases lying between them. This CDR3 is CASSQDRRGQGYEQYF. In DNA form, the CDR3 reads TGTGCCAGCAGCCAAGATCGTCGAGGTCAGGGATACGAGCAGTACTTC.

The chain is built from TRBV7-2 and TRBJ1-1, with 7 nucleotides matching TRBD1. The V and J ends lost 5 bases and 5 bases, in that order; junction bases with no gene match: 11. The CDR3 covers 15 residues. The V gene's germline CDR1 is SGHTA and CDR2 FQGNSA. The CDR3 reads CASSTTGWGKTEAFF. CDR3 DNA sequence: TGTGCCAGCAGCACGACAGGGTGGGGAAAAACTGAAGCTTTCTTT.

The V gene is TRBV6-1, the J gene TRBJ1-5; the match to TRBD1 covers 10 bases. Germline trimming cut 8 bases from V and 3 bases from J; bases unmatched to any gene: 7. The CDR3 spans 15 residues. Germline assignment: CDR1 MNHNS and CDR2 SASEGT. The CDR3: CASGSGQGNNQPQHF. As DNA, the CDR3 is TGTGCCAGCGGCTCGGGACAGGGGAACAATCAGCCCCAGCATTTT.